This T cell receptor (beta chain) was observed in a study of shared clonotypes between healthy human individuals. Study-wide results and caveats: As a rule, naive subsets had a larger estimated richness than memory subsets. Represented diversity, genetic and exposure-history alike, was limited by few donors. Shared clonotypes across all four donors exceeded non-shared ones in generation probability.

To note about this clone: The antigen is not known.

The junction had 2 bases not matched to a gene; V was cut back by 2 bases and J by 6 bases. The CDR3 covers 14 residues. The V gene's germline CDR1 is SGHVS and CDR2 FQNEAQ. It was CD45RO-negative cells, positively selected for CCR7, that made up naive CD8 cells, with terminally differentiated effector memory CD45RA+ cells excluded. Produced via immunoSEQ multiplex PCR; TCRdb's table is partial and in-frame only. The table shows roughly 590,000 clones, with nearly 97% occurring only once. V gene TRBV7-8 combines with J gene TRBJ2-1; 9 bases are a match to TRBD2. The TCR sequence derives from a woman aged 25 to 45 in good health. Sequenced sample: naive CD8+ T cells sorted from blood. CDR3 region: CASSLRLAVNEQFF. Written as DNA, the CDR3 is TGTGCCAGCAGCTTAAGACTAGCGGTCAATGAGCAGTTCTTC.